This TCR beta chain was found in a study of cytomegalovirus exposure and HLA in healthy donors. General observations from the study: In a later analysis, specific HLA alleles were associated with around 17,000 TCR beta sequences at a 0.05 false discovery rate.

The PCR had 60 Vbeta and 13 Jbeta primers. TCRdb's copy holds only in-frame clones and misses some; the assay was immunoSEQ multiplex PCR. Of about 190,000 clones listed, about four fifths are singletons. Concerning this clone: Antigen unknown.

V gave up 0 bases and J gave up 4 bases, with 12 bases separating them. CDR3 size: 15 residues. Germline V gene lookup returns CDR1 LNHNV and CDR2 YYDKDF (reference sequence). The receptor was derived from a woman aged 40 to 50 in good health and CMV-seronegative. V and J are TRBV15 and TRBJ1-2; no clear D. The sample consisted of PBMCs. The chain's CDR3 is CATSRDTDGTYGYTF. Written as DNA, the CDR3 is TGTGCCACCAGCAGAGATACAGATGGAACCTATGGCTACACCTTC.